A selection of T cell receptor beta chains follows, all from one sample in a study of T cells after yellow fever vaccination. TCRdb reanalysed the 5' RACE reads using MiXCR and keeps one entry per CDR3 protein. The sample shows over 130,000 distinct CDR3 sequences, less than 9.5% of them seen only once. This specimen consisted of CD4+ T cells sorted from PBMCs, obtained 5 days after the yellow fever booster vaccination. These TCRs come from a man aged 25-45 years who received the YFV17D yellow fever vaccine. Each CDR3 is given with its conserved first and last residue. The order of the fields is CDR3 DNA, CDR3 protein, V gene, J gene, clone size, D gene. D genes are given only for firm matches. Clone size is given for some rows only: seen once, a few or many times, or a class if the clone is expanded.

CDR3 DNA: TGTGCCAGCAGCTATAACAGGGCCTACAATGAGCAGTTCTTC
CDR3 protein: CASSYNRAYNEQFF
V gene: TRBV7-6
J gene: TRBJ2-1
clone size: many
D gene: NA

CDR3 DNA: TGTGCCAGCAGCTTGGAAGGGTACACCGGGGAGCTGTTTTTT
CDR3 protein: CASSLEGYTGELFF
V gene: TRBV7-2
J gene: TRBJ2-2
clone size: many
D gene: NA

CDR3 DNA: TGTGCCAGCAGCCAGCAGGGTGGCGAGCAGTACTTC
CDR3 protein: CASSQQGGEQYF
V gene: TRBV5-4
J gene: TRBJ2-7
clone size: few
D gene: NA

CDR3 DNA: TGTGCCTGGAGTGTAACAGATACGCAGTATTTT
CDR3 protein: CAWSVTDTQYF
V gene: TRBV30
J gene: TRBJ2-3
clone size: many
D gene: NA

CDR3 DNA: TGTGCCAGCAGTCGCCGGGGGGGGGCTGGCACCGGGGAGCTGTTTTTT
CDR3 protein: CASSRRGGAGTGELFF
V gene: TRBV27
J gene: TRBJ2-2
clone size: many
D gene: TRBD2

CDR3 DNA: TGTGCCAGCAGCGTACAGTGGGTCGGGACTGAAGCTTTCTTT
CDR3 protein: CASSVQWVGTEAFF
V gene: TRBV7-2
J gene: TRBJ1-1
clone size: NA
D gene: NA

CDR3 DNA: TGTGCCAGCAGTGAAAGTTTAGGACAGGGAACAGATACGCAGTATTTT
CDR3 protein: CASSESLGQGTDTQYF
V gene: TRBV6-1
J gene: TRBJ2-3
clone size: many
D gene: TRBD1

CDR3 DNA: TGTGCCAGCAGTTCACTAGCGGGGGCAGACAATGAGCAGTTCTTC
CDR3 protein: CASSSLAGADNEQFF
V gene: TRBV12-3/TRBV12-4
J gene: TRBJ2-1
clone size: few
D gene: TRBD2

CDR3 DNA: TGTGCCAGCAGCTTAGTAGCGGGCGACTACGAGCAGTACTTC
CDR3 protein: CASSLVAGDYEQYF
V gene: TRBV7-2
J gene: TRBJ2-7
clone size: many
D gene: TRBD2

CDR3 DNA: TGCAGTGCTAGGGCCCCCCGGGAAGGGGCTTTCTTT
CDR3 protein: CSARAPREGAFF
V gene: TRBV20-1
J gene: TRBJ1-1
clone size: many
D gene: NA

CDR3 DNA: TGTGCCAGCAGTTTAGCGCAGGGGCCCTATGGCTACACCTTC
CDR3 protein: CASSLAQGPYGYTF
V gene: TRBV12-3/TRBV12-4
J gene: TRBJ1-2
clone size: many
D gene: NA

CDR3 DNA: TGTGCCAGCTCACCGCCCGCACAGCCTAGCAATCAGCCCCAGCATTTT
CDR3 protein: CASSPPAQPSNQPQHF
V gene: TRBV18
J gene: TRBJ1-5
clone size: few
D gene: NA

CDR3 DNA: TGCGCCAGCAGCAAAAGACAGGGGGAAGGCTACACCTTC
CDR3 protein: CASSKRQGEGYTF
V gene: TRBV5-1
J gene: TRBJ1-2
clone size: many
D gene: TRBD1

CDR3 DNA: TGTGCCAGCAGTTTACTACAGACAAACACCGGGGAGCTGTTTTTT
CDR3 protein: CASSLLQTNTGELFF
V gene: TRBV12-3/TRBV12-4
J gene: TRBJ2-2
clone size: many
D gene: NA

CDR3 DNA: TGTGCCATCAGCCCCTGGCCGGCCTACGAGCAGTACTTC
CDR3 protein: CAISPWPAYEQYF
V gene: TRBV5-6
J gene: TRBJ2-7
clone size: NA
D gene: NA

CDR3 DNA: TGTGCCAGCAGCTTAGAGACCAGGACATACAATGAGCAGTTCTTC
CDR3 protein: CASSLETRTYNEQFF
V gene: TRBV7-2
J gene: TRBJ2-1
clone size: few
D gene: NA

CDR3 DNA: TGTGCCAGCAGTTTTGCCGTTCCAGATACGCAGTATTTT
CDR3 protein: CASSFAVPDTQYF
V gene: TRBV12-3/TRBV12-4
J gene: TRBJ2-3
clone size: few
D gene: NA

CDR3 DNA: TGTGCTGGGGTGAGCGGCGAGCAGTACTTC
CDR3 protein: CAGVSGEQYF
V gene: TRBV21-1
J gene: TRBJ2-7
clone size: NA
D gene: NA

CDR3 DNA: TGTGCCAGCTCACCCCGACCGGGACAGGTTAATTCACCCCTCCACTTT
CDR3 protein: CASSPRPGQVNSPLHF
V gene: TRBV18
J gene: TRBJ1-6
clone size: NA
D gene: TRBD1

CDR3 DNA: TGCAGTGCTAGAGAGGGAGCGGACACCGGGGAGCTGTTTTTT
CDR3 protein: CSAREGADTGELFF
V gene: TRBV20-1
J gene: TRBJ2-2
clone size: many
D gene: NA

CDR3 DNA: TGCAGTGCTAGAGAAGAAGCGGGAGGTACGGAGCAGTACTTC
CDR3 protein: CSAREEAGGTEQYF
V gene: TRBV20-1
J gene: TRBJ2-7
clone size: few
D gene: TRBD2

CDR3 DNA: TGCGCCAGCAGCCCCAGCCTGAACTCCTACAATGAGCAGTTCTTC
CDR3 protein: CASSPSLNSYNEQFF
V gene: TRBV5-1
J gene: TRBJ2-1
clone size: few
D gene: NA

CDR3 DNA: TGCGCCAGCAGCTTGGTCACCGACACAGATACGCAGTATTTT
CDR3 protein: CASSLVTDTDTQYF
V gene: TRBV5-1
J gene: TRBJ2-3
clone size: many
D gene: NA

CDR3 DNA: TGCAGTGCTAGAGAATCCAACTATGGCTACACCTTC
CDR3 protein: CSARESNYGYTF
V gene: TRBV20-1
J gene: TRBJ1-2
clone size: many
D gene: NA

CDR3 DNA: TGTGCCAGCTTGAAAGGGCTAGCGGACGACAATGAGCAGTTCTTC
CDR3 protein: CASLKGLADDNEQFF
V gene: TRBV11-2
J gene: TRBJ2-1
clone size: many
D gene: TRBD2

CDR3 DNA: TGCAGTGCCGGGGGGGGGCCGGGGGAGCTGTTTTTT
CDR3 protein: CSAGGGPGELFF
V gene: TRBV20-1
J gene: TRBJ2-2
clone size: few
D gene: TRBD2

CDR3 DNA: TGCAGTGCTAGGGACAATGAGCAGTTCTTC
CDR3 protein: CSARDNEQFF
V gene: TRBV20-1
J gene: TRBJ2-1
clone size: many
D gene: NA

CDR3 DNA: TGCGCCAGCAGCCTAAGAGGTGGAAACACCATATATTTT
CDR3 protein: CASSLRGGNTIYF
V gene: TRBV4-3
J gene: TRBJ1-3
clone size: many
D gene: NA

CDR3 DNA: TGCGCCAGCAGCTTCGTCGGCGCGGACCAAGAGACCCAGTACTTC
CDR3 protein: CASSFVGADQETQYF
V gene: TRBV5-1
J gene: TRBJ2-5
clone size: many
D gene: NA